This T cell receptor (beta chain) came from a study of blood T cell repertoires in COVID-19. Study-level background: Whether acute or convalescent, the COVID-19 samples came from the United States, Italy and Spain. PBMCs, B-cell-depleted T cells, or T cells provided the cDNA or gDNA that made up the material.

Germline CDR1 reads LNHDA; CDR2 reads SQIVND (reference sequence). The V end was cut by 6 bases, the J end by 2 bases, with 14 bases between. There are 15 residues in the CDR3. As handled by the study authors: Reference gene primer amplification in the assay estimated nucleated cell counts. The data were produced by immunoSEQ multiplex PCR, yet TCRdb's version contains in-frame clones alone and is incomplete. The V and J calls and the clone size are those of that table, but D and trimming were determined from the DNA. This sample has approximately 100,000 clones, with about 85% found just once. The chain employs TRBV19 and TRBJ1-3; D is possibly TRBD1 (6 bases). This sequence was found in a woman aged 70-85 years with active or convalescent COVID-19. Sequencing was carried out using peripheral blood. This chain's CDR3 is CASRISSGAGNTIYF. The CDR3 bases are TGTGCCAGTAGAATCTCATCAGGGGCTGGAAACACCATATATTTT.